This T cell receptor beta chain comes out of a study of cytomegalovirus exposure and HLA in healthy donors. As to this clone: Its cognate antigen is unknown.

Produced via immunoSEQ multiplex PCR; TCRdb's table is partial and in-frame only. The sample shows a few hundred thousand clones, about 90% of them seen only once. In germline, CDR1 is SGHNT, CDR2 YYREEE (reference sequence). V dropped 0 bases and J dropped 5 bases, with 8 bases sitting between them. The CDR3 sequence is 13 residues long. Points from the study as a whole: The authors enumerated roughly 160 TCR beta chains as linked to cytomegalovirus.

This sequence joins TRBV5-4 and TRBJ1-1, with D unresolved. Sequenced input: PBMCs. The receptor was isolated from a man between 18 and 35 years old in good health and CMV-seropositive. The DNA of the CDR3 is TGTGCCAGCAGCTTGGGAGGAATGACTGAAGCTTTCTTT. Translating gives CASSLGGMTEAFF.